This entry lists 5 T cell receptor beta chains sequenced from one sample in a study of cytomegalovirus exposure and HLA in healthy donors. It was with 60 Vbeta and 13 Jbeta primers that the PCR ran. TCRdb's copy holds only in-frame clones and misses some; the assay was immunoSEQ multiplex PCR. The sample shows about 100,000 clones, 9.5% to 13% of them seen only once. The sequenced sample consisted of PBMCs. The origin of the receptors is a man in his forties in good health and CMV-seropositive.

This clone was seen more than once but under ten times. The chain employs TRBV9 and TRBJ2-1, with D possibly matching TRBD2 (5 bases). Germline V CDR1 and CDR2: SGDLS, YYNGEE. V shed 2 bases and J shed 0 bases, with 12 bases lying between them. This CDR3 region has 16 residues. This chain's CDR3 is CASSVYWENSYNEQFF. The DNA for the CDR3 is TGTGCCAGCAGCGTTTATTGGGAGAACTCCTACAATGAGCAGTTCTTC.

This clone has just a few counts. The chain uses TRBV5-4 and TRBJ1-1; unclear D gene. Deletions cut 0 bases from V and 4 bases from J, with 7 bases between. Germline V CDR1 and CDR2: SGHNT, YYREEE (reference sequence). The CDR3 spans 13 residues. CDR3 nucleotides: TGTGCCAGCAGCTTGGGGGAGCCCACTGAAGCTTTCTTT. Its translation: CASSLGEPTEAFF.

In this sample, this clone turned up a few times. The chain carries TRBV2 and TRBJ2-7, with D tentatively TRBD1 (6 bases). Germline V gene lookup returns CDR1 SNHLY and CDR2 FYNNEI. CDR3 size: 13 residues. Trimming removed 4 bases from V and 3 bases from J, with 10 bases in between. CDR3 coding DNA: TGTGCCAGCAGTGGGGACACAAACTACGAGCAGTACTTC. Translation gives CASSGDTNYEQYF.

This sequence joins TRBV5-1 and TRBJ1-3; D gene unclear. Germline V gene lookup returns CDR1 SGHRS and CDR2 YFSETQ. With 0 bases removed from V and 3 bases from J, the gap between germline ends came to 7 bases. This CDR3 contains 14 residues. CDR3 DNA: TGCGCCAGCAGCTTGGACTATAGTGGAAACACCATATATTTT. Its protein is CASSLDYSGNTIYF.

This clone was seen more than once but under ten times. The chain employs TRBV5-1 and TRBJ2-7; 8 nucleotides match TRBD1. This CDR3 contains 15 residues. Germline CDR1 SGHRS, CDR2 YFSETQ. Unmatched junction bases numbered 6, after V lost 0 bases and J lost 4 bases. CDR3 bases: TGCGCCAGCAGCTTGGTGCGGACAGGGCTGTACGAGCAGTACTTC. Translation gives CASSLVRTGLYEQYF.